This is a list of T cell receptor beta chains from one sample in a study of T cells in Graves' hyperthyroidism and ophthalmopathy. Each CDR3 protein is one row after TCRdb ran MiXCR on the multiplex PCR reads. The sample holds some 600,000 distinct CDR3 sequences, about 45% seen once. The sequenced sample consisted of peripheral blood or thyroid tissue (not recorded which). These receptors all stem from a woman aged 18-30 years with Graves' hyperthyroidism. The CDR3 runs from the conserved cysteine through the conserved F or W. The order of the fields is V gene, D gene, clone size, J gene, CDR3 protein, CDR3 DNA. The D gene is left open where the match is weak. Part of the rows lack a size; the others show once, few, many or a class for expanded clones.

v_call: TRBV29-1; d_call: TRBD2; clone_size: -; j_call: TRBJ2-1; cdr3_aa: CSARTSGSRYNEQFF; cdr3_nt: TGCAGCGCCCGGACTAGCGGGAGTCGGTACAATGAGCAGTTCTTC
v_call: TRBV7-3; d_call: TRBD2; clone_size: -; j_call: TRBJ2-7; cdr3_aa: CASSQEGREGYEQYF; cdr3_nt: TGCGCCAGCAGCCAAGAGGGGCGGGAGGGCTACGAGCAGTACTTC
v_call: TRBV7-9; d_call: TRBD2; clone_size: -; j_call: TRBJ2-5; cdr3_aa: CASSLVGLATQYF; cdr3_nt: TGTGCCAGCAGCTTAGTGGGACTAGCGACCCAGTACTTC
v_call: TRBV7-9; d_call: -; clone_size: few; j_call: TRBJ1-2; cdr3_aa: CASSQDPDRNYGYTF; cdr3_nt: TGTGCCAGCAGCCAAGATCCGGATCGTAACTATGGCTACACCTTC
v_call: TRBV2; d_call: -; clone_size: -; j_call: TRBJ2-5; cdr3_aa: CASSLFQGLQETQYF; cdr3_nt: TGTGCCAGCAGTTTATTTCAGGGATTACAAGAGACCCAGTACTTC
v_call: TRBV6-1; d_call: -; clone_size: -; j_call: TRBJ1-6; cdr3_aa: CASMGGNQVPLHF; cdr3_nt: TGTGCCAGCATGGGGGGGAACCAGGTCCCCCTCCACTTT
v_call: TRBV15; d_call: -; clone_size: -; j_call: TRBJ2-7; cdr3_aa: CATSREGVSYEQYF; cdr3_nt: TGTGCCACCAGCAGAGAGGGGGTCTCCTACGAGCAGTACTTC
v_call: TRBV14; d_call: TRBD1; clone_size: -; j_call: TRBJ1-4; cdr3_aa: CASVGGGTGKLFF; cdr3_nt: TGTGCCAGCGTCGGCGGGGGGACAGGGAAACTGTTTTTT
v_call: TRBV9; d_call: TRBD2; clone_size: -; j_call: TRBJ2-7; cdr3_aa: CASSPVGTSSYEQYF; cdr3_nt: TGTGCCAGCAGCCCTGTGGGGACTAGCTCCTACGAGCAGTACTTC
v_call: TRBV7-9; d_call: -; clone_size: once; j_call: TRBJ1-5; cdr3_aa: CASSQDEFQPQHF; cdr3_nt: TGTGCCAGCAGCCAAGATGAATTTCAGCCCCAGCATTTT
v_call: TRBV7-8; d_call: -; clone_size: many; j_call: TRBJ1-3; cdr3_aa: CASSLSDTIYF; cdr3_nt: TGTGCCAGCAGCTTATCAGACACCATATATTTT
v_call: TRBV5-1; d_call: -; clone_size: -; j_call: TRBJ2-7; cdr3_aa: CASIRLPPYEQYF; cdr3_nt: TGCGCCAGCATCCGACTGCCCCCCTACGAGCAGTACTTC
v_call: TRBV7-2; d_call: -; clone_size: few; j_call: TRBJ2-2; cdr3_aa: CASSLKTLGELFF; cdr3_nt: TGTGCCAGCAGCTTAAAGACTCTGGGGGAGCTGTTTTTT
v_call: TRBV4-3; d_call: -; clone_size: -; j_call: TRBJ2-7; cdr3_aa: CASSQDRDLYEQYF; cdr3_nt: TGCGCCAGCAGCCAAGATCGGGATCTCTACGAGCAGTACTTC
v_call: TRBV9; d_call: -; clone_size: few; j_call: TRBJ1-3; cdr3_aa: CASSLTRGTATGNTIYF; cdr3_nt: TGTGCCAGCAGCCTTACGAGGGGCACGGCTACTGGAAACACCATATATTTT
v_call: TRBV2; d_call: -; clone_size: -; j_call: TRBJ2-7; cdr3_aa: CASSLSKAGHEQYF; cdr3_nt: TGTGCCAGCAGTTTATCCAAGGCAGGGCACGAGCAGTACTTC
v_call: TRBV7-8; d_call: -; clone_size: few; j_call: TRBJ2-7; cdr3_aa: CASSLGWDARSYEQYF; cdr3_nt: TGTGCCAGCAGCTTAGGGTGGGACGCCCGCTCCTACGAGCAGTACTTC
v_call: TRBV29-1; d_call: -; clone_size: -; j_call: TRBJ2-1; cdr3_aa: CSVRAATSDNNEQFF; cdr3_nt: TGCAGCGTTAGGGCGGCGACTAGTGATAACAATGAGCAGTTCTTC
v_call: TRBV10-3; d_call: -; clone_size: many; j_call: TRBJ1-1; cdr3_aa: CAIKNSPRTEAFF; cdr3_nt: TGTGCCATCAAGAACAGCCCGAGGACTGAAGCTTTCTTT
v_call: TRBV12-3/TRBV12-4; d_call: -; clone_size: -; j_call: TRBJ1-5; cdr3_aa: CASSLGPAGNQPQHF; cdr3_nt: TGTGCCAGCAGCCTAGGGCCGGCTGGCAATCAGCCCCAGCATTTT
v_call: TRBV2; d_call: -; clone_size: -; j_call: TRBJ2-6; cdr3_aa: CASTYRQGGSSSGANVLTF; cdr3_nt: TGTGCCAGCACCTACAGGCAGGGGGGCTCTAGCTCTGGGGCCAACGTCCTGACTTTC
v_call: TRBV29-1; d_call: TRBD1; clone_size: -; j_call: TRBJ2-5; cdr3_aa: CSAKGQWYQETQYF; cdr3_nt: TGCAGCGCAAAGGGACAGTGGTACCAAGAGACCCAGTACTTC
v_call: TRBV6-5; d_call: -; clone_size: many; j_call: TRBJ1-1; cdr3_aa: CASRSTENTEAFF; cdr3_nt: TGTGCCAGCAGGTCGACAGAGAACACTGAAGCTTTCTTT